This T cell receptor beta chain was profiled in a study of metastatic and nonmetastatic thyroid tumors. For the study at large: It was across blood and tumor or nodule tissue from malignant and benign thyroid patients that repertoires were compared.

This clone was detected a few times. The antigen is unknown. Under the authors' procedure: A classifier for distant metastasis in papillary thyroid cancer was constructed using CDR3 differences observed across clinicopathological groups. TCRdb reanalyzed the PCR reads with MiXCR. The V and J calls shown here were made by TCRdb, not taken from the authors' results. The sample holds 5,000 to 7,500 clones; around 15% are singletons and the top ten take over 8.5%. All patients reached thyroid surgery having received no treatment beforehand. Findings of the study overall: As reported, TCR beta diversity in blood and tumor was significantly higher in malignant thyroid tumors than in benign nodules.

Per germline, CDR1 MDHEN and CDR2 SYDVKM. The CDR3 runs 14 residues. Trimming cost V 5 bases and J 7 bases, with 15 bases left between them. The clonotype was recovered from a male donor with papillary thyroid cancer or a benign thyroid nodule (not recorded which). Some clones in this sample may be carry-over from other donors' samples. The chain recombines TRBV28 with TRBJ2-1; D is unresolved. Sample: tumor tissue. The CDR3 spells CASSTPGHGNEQFF. The CDR3 bases are TGTGCCAGCAGTACACCGGGCCACGGGAATGAGCAGTTCTTC.